This TCR beta chain originates from a study of blood T cell repertoires in COVID-19. As for the study in general: Acute and convalescent COVID-19 samples came from the United States, Italy and Spain. T cells, B-cell-depleted T cells, or PBMCs supplied cDNA or gDNA.

V was trimmed by 1 base and J by 1 base, leaving 11 bases between them. The CDR3 extends over 15 amino acids. Per germline, CDR1 SGHRS and CDR2 YFSETQ. Everyone who took part was roughly 18 to 89 years old, and they came from over 20 US areas. Donors were grouped by their self-reported clinical history. Clones were read by immunoSEQ multiplex PCR, and TCRdb kept only the in-frame ones, dropping some. The data contain about 180,000 clones, 88% of them seen just once; the ten biggest clones take up around 9.5%. V and J are TRBV5-1 and TRBJ1-1; D is possibly TRBD1 (5 bases). The receptor's source is a woman under 30 who had recovered from COVID-19. Sequencing used PBMCs or T cells enriched from blood (not recorded which). The CDR3 loop reads CASSLYTGPNTEAFF. For the CDR3, the DNA is TGCGCCAGCAGCTTGTATACAGGACCGAACACTGAAGCTTTCTTT.